This record looks at one T cell receptor (beta chain) sequence and its context. The method was immunoSEQ multiplex PCR; TCRdb's version includes in-frame clones alone and lacks a portion of them. The data contain around 51,000 clones, about 86% of them singletons. The J segment lost 1 base and the V segment lost 0 bases, leaving 3 bases of the junction unmatched. Germline V gene sequence: CDR1 SGDLS, CDR2 YYNGEE. This CDR3 contains 15 residues. The data belong to a study of OX40 agonist ivuxolimab in advanced cancers. Study details: Patients were dosed with the agonistic anti-OX40 (CD134) antibody ivuxolimab. Ivuxolimab was delivered to patients intravenously every 2 weeks at doses spanning 0.01 to 10 mg/kg.

This receptor was taken from an adult with an advanced solid tumor such as melanoma, head and neck, liver or kidney cancer. This material consisted of CD4+ or CD8+ T cells sorted from blood, taken in a trial of the OX40 agonist ivuxolimab. The chain carries TRBV9 and TRBJ1-1; 7 positions match TRBD1. CDR3 in amino acids: CASSVEGAPNTEAFF. As DNA, the CDR3 is TGTGCCAGCAGCGTAGAGGGGGCCCCGAACACTGAAGCTTTCTTT.